This T cell receptor (beta chain) was obtained from a study of CD8 T cells in ankylosing spondylitis. The CDR3 spans 14 residues. The V and J ends lost 2 bases and 5 bases respectively, with 13 bases between them. Germline V lookup: CDR1 MNHEY, CDR2 SMNVEV (reference sequence). One entry per CDR3 protein results from TCRdb running MiXCR on the 5' RACE reads. This sample has a few hundred thousand distinct CDR3 sequences, with more than 15% found just once. The sample holds many counts of this clonotype. The source of this sequence is a male donor with ankylosing spondylitis or in good health (not recorded which). The chain has TRBV27 and TRBJ2-7; D perhaps matches TRBD1 (6 bases). Sample: blood, either unsorted or a sorted T cell fraction (not recorded which). The CDR3 here is CASSLIRGADEQYF. The CDR3 DNA reads as TGTGCCAGCAGTTTAATCAGGGGCGCGGACGAGCAGTACTTC.